One sample yielded the 25 T cell receptor beta chains listed below, sequenced in a study of post-analysis software for immune sequencing data. Study-wide results and limits: A few TRBV segments (TRBV5-6, TRBV5-1 and TRBV20-1 among them) occurred more frequently in patients than in controls.

Antigens for these TCRs are unknown. Included in the TCR beta cDNA libraries were unique molecular identifiers. TCRdb re-derived calls from the PCR reads in MiXCR, one entry per CDR3 protein. The table shows roughly 430,000 distinct CDR3 sequences, with about 39% occurring only once. Sequencing was carried out using blood. Every receptor here comes from a girl aged 2 to 10 with multiple sclerosis.

This chain connects TRBV11-2 to TRBJ2-7, with 7 positions matching TRBD2. Losses at the gene ends were 2 bases for V and 5 bases for J; bases not matched to a gene: 12. Germline lookup yields CDR1 SGHAT and CDR2 FQNNGV. The CDR3 covers 16 residues. CDR3 amino acids: CASSLLFSGQQNEQYF. In nucleotides, the CDR3 is TGTGCCAGCAGCTTATTGTTTAGCGGGCAACAGAACGAGCAGTACTTC.

This clonotype was seen only a few times. The chain links TRBV10-3 to TRBJ2-5, with D possibly TRBD2 on 5 matching bases. Germline V gene lookup returns CDR1 ENHRY and CDR2 SYGVKD. This CDR3 spans 14 amino acids. Trimming left V 0 bases short and J 3 bases short, with 8 bases between. The CDR3 is CAISESTREETQYF. DNA of the CDR3: TGTGCCATCAGTGAGTCGACGAGGGAAGAGACCCAGTACTTC.

This chain connects TRBV15 to TRBJ1-6; perhaps TRBD1 as D (5 bases). CDR1 is LNHNV, CDR2 YYDKDF, per germline (reference sequence). V lost 10 bases and J 10 bases, leaving 17 bases between the germline ends. This CDR3 comprises 13 residues. CDR3 region: CAIGGRVDSPLHF. The CDR3, as DNA: TGTGCCATCGGAGGCAGGGTCGACTCACCCCTCCACTTT.

V is TRBV6-2 or TRBV6-3 and J is TRBJ2-1; TRBD1 agrees at 11 bases. The DNA end favors TRBJ2-7, so the J call may be wrong. Germline CDR1 and CDR2: MNHEY and SVGEGT. The CDR3 consists of 17 residues. DNA of the CDR3: TGTGCCAGCAGCCACCCTTTAAAACGGACAGGGGGCAACGAGCAGTACTTC. Translating it yields CASSHPLKRTGGNEQYF.

This clonotype was observed a few times. The rearrangement uses TRBV12-3 or TRBV12-4 and TRBJ2-7, with 12 bases that match TRBD2. The CDR3 consists of 13 residues. V gave up 6 bases and J gave up 6 bases; unmatched junction bases: 3. CDR3 sequence (DNA): TGTGCCAGCAGAGAGACTAGCGGGGGCGAGCAGTACTTC. Translating it yields CASRETSGGEQYF.

The rearrangement uses TRBV29-1 and TRBJ2-7; D might be TRBD1 (5 bases). In germline, CDR1 is SQVTM, CDR2 ANQGSEA. There are 13 residues in the CDR3. Trimming took off 7 bases at V and 0 bases at J, with 13 bases between the two ends. Written as DNA, the CDR3 is TGCAGCGCCAGACAGTTTAGCTCCTACGAGCAGTACTTC. As protein: CSARQFSSYEQYF.

This sequence joins TRBV10-2 and TRBJ1-1, with TRBD1 as a possible D gene (6 bases). The CDR3 runs to 14 residues. V lost 7 bases, J lost 5 bases, and 17 bases lay in between. From germline, CDR1 is WSHSY and CDR2 SAAADI. The chain's CDR3 is CASIQFRGRTEAFF. The CDR3 DNA is TGCGCCAGCATCCAATTCAGGGGAAGGACTGAAGCTTTCTTT.

V and J are TRBV28 and TRBJ2-3; 7 nucleotides align to TRBD2. The V gene end was trimmed by 3 bases and the J gene end by 6 bases; junction bases not matched to a gene: 18. The CDR3 runs to 18 residues. Per the germline V gene, CDR1 is MDHEN and CDR2 is SYDVKM. The DNA of the CDR3 is TGTGCCAGCAGTTTCGCTTTTGAGGACTCAGCGGGACGGGATACGCAGTATTTT. It encodes CASSFAFEDSAGRDTQYF. The entire variable domain, with the rest obtained from reference TRBV28 and TRBJ2-3, is as follows: DVKVTQSSRYLVKRTGEKVFLECVQDMDHENMFWYRQDPGLGLRLIYFSYDVKMKEKGDIPEGYSVSREKKERFSLILESASTNQTSMYLCASSFAFEDSAGRDTQYFGPGTRLTVL.

This clonotype was observed a few times. J is TRBJ2-7 and V is TRBV12-3 or TRBV12-4; D possibly corresponds to TRBD1 (6 bases). Deletions cut 3 bases from V and 0 bases from J, with 9 bases between. This CDR3 has 14 amino acids. CDR3 protein: CASSFRDNSYEQYF. The DNA for the CDR3 is TGTGCCAGCAGTTTCCGGGACAACTCCTACGAGCAGTACTTC.

This clonotype appeared a few times. The gene calls are TRBV28 and TRBJ2-5, with TRBD1 matching 10 bases. The J call is in doubt because the DNA end fits TRBJ2-7 better. The CDR3 sequence is 14 residues long. The germline V gene has CDR1 MDHEN and CDR2 SYDVKM. This chain's CDR3 is CASRSGQGVHEQYF. The CDR3 coding sequence is TGTGCCAGCAGATCAGGACAGGGGGTCCACGAGCAGTACTTC.

The chain combines TRBV5-1 with TRBJ1-5; a weak D match, TRBD1 (5 bases). Deletions cut 0 bases from V and 1 base from J, with 8 bases between. The germline V gene has CDR1 SGHRS and CDR2 YFSETQ. The CDR3 length is 15 residues. DNA of the CDR3: TGCGCCAGCAGCTTGGCGGGGGAAAGCAATCAGCCCCAGCATTTT. This encodes CASSLAGESNQPQHF.

This clonotype was counted ten times or more. The chain recombines TRBV6-2 or TRBV6-3 with TRBJ1-5; D unclear. The CDR3 runs to 15 residues. Trimming removed 0 bases from V and 5 bases from J, with 11 bases in between. CDR1 is MNHEY, CDR2 SVGEGT, per germline. CDR3 residues: CASSYSGGSYQPQHF. CDR3 nucleotide sequence: TGTGCCAGCAGTTACTCAGGAGGTTCATATCAGCCCCAGCATTTT.

The chain combines TRBV10-3 with TRBJ2-7, with 7 nucleotides matching TRBD1. This CDR3 has 17 residues. Germline CDR1 is ENHRY and CDR2 is SYGVKD. V was pared by 6 bases and J by 1 base, with 15 bases of the junction left unmatched. CDR3 in amino acids: CAISGDLSGTESYEQYF. The DNA for the CDR3 is TGTGCCATCAGCGGGGACCTCTCCGGGACAGAGTCCTACGAGCAGTACTTC.

This chain connects TRBV5-6 to TRBJ1-2; D remains unclear. Trimming took off 4 bases at V and 2 bases at J, with 12 bases between the two ends. The CDR3 covers 14 residues. Germline V gene data show CDR1 as SGHDT and CDR2 as YYEEEE. In nucleotides, the CDR3 is TGTGCCAGCAGCCCGGCTCGGAGGAACTATGGCTACACCTTC. This codes for CASSPARRNYGYTF.

CDR3: CSARKDRGAYEQYF. In DNA form, the CDR3 reads TGCAGTGCTAGAAAGGACAGGGGGGCCTACGAGCAGTACTTC. V is TRBV20-1 and J is TRBJ2-7; 10 positions match TRBD1. Per the germline V gene, CDR1 is DFQATT and CDR2 is SNEGSKA (reference sequence). The ends lost 2 bases at V and 2 bases at J; junction bases unmatched: 3. CDR3 length equals 14 residues.

Only one count was recorded for this clonotype. A much larger clonotype is one base distant, so this may be a read error. V gene TRBV10-3 combines with J gene TRBJ2-1, with 15 bases lining up with TRBD2. In germline, CDR1 is ENHRY, CDR2 SYGVKD. V was clipped by 6 bases and J by 9 bases; unmatched bases: 0. This CDR3 has 13 amino acids. Written as DNA, the CDR3 is TGTGCCATCAGGGGACTAGCGGGAGGTGAGCAGTTCTTC. Translation: CAIRGLAGGEQFF.

The chain links TRBV7-6 to TRBJ1-1; D is unclear. In germline, CDR1 is SGHVS, CDR2 FNYEAQ. The ends were cut back, 3 bases at V and 0 bases at J, with 8 bases in the middle. CDR3 length: 14 amino acids. Here the CDR3 reads CASSFSTLNTEAFF. The CDR3 region has the DNA TGTGCCAGCAGCTTCTCGACCCTGAACACTGAAGCTTTCTTT.

This sequence joins TRBV20-1 and TRBJ2-1; D gene ambiguous. The V end was cut by 3 bases, the J end by 7 bases, with 16 bases between. This CDR3 is 14 amino acids long. Looked up from germline, CDR1 is DFQATT and CDR2 is SNEGSKA (reference sequence). CDR3 bases: TGCAGTGCTAGGAGCCCCCTAGGTTTGAATGAGCAGTTCTTC. This sequence encodes CSARSPLGLNEQFF.

This clonotype was found a few times. V is TRBV7-2 and J is TRBJ2-2; TRBD2 matches at 8 bases. Germline V gives CDR1 SGHTA, CDR2 FQGNSA. The CDR3 has 15 residues. V lost 5 bases and J lost 4; bases outside the gene matches: 6. In nucleotides, the CDR3 is TGTGCCAGCAGCGTTAGCGGGGAGACCACCGGGGAGCTGTTTTTT. Protein: CASSVSGETTGELFF.

J is TRBJ2-5 and V is TRBV5-1, with D unresolved. Trimming removed 3 bases at V and 2 bases at J, with 11 bases between. The CDR3 has 14 residues. Germline CDR1 SGHRS, CDR2 YFSETQ. The CDR3, as DNA: TGCGCCAGCAGCTATGCGGCGACACAAGAGACCCAGTACTTC. This codes for CASSYAATQETQYF.

This chain uses TRBV28 with TRBJ1-2, with unresolved D. There are 13 residues in the CDR3. Trimming shortened V by 6 bases and J by 6 bases, and 14 bases separated the two germline ends. CDR1 and CDR2 from the germline V gene are MDHEN and SYDVKM. The CDR3 coding sequence is TGTGCCAGCAGCCCCTTGAGGGCCCATGGCTACACCTTC. It translates to CASSPLRAHGYTF.

The chain has TRBV6-5 and TRBJ2-5; 7 nucleotides match TRBD1. The DNA end is more similar to TRBJ2-7, so the J call may be wrong. The V gene's germline CDR1 is MNHEY and CDR2 SVGAGI. The CDR3 runs 14 residues. CDR3 protein: CASSYQTGYYEQYF. CDR3 nucleotide sequence: TGTGCCAGCAGTTACCAGACAGGGTACTACGAGCAGTACTTC.

This clonotype was counted between two and nine times. The chain joins TRBV7-6 to TRBJ2-3, with D unclear. Germline CDR1 and CDR2: SGHVS and FNYEAQ. The CDR3 sequence is 15 residues long. V lost 1 base and J lost 1, with 9 bases in between. CDR3 residues: CASSLGAFGTDTQYF. The CDR3 DNA follows: TGTGCCAGCAGCTTAGGCGCATTTGGCACAGATACGCAGTATTTT.

This clonotype was picked up one time. Being one base from a much bigger clone, this may be a read error. The rearrangement links TRBV29-1 to TRBJ2-3; D is ambiguous. The CDR3 contains 10 residues. Germline values: CDR1 SQVTM, CDR2 ANQGSEA. V gave up 7 bases and J gave up 4 bases, with 6 bases separating them. The CDR3 here is CSAVSDTQYF. In DNA, the CDR3 is TGCAGCGCTGTATCAGATACGCAGTATTTT.

This clonotype has just a few counts. The chain has TRBV10-3 and TRBJ2-1, with D tentatively TRBD2 (5 bases). CDR3 length: 17 residues. The germline V gene has CDR1 ENHRY and CDR2 SYGVKD. Trimming removed 4 bases from V and 0 bases from J, with 16 bases in between. The CDR3, as DNA: TGTGCCATCAGTGGCCCCCCCACGGGGAGCTCCTACAATGAGCAGTTCTTC. Translated, it gives CAISGPPTGSSYNEQFF.